This T cell receptor (beta chain) was recovered during a study of tumor-infiltrating lymphocytes in primary liver carcinoma. Across the whole study: Patients underwent surgical resection for primary liver carcinoma. Study-level findings and limits: Tumors had a top-250-clone fraction that was significantly higher than blood (p = 0.039).

Synthesis of TCR beta cDNA was carried out from approximately 470 ng total RNA with a constant-region primer. Employing slightly modified ARM-PCR, three nested multiplex PCR rounds were run, and these gave rise to the TCR beta libraries. Using its own MiXCR run on the multiplex PCR reads, TCRdb lists one record per CDR3 protein. The sample records fewer than 400,000 distinct CDR3 sequences, 50% to 70% being singletons. This clonotype was seen many times. As yet, its antigen is unknown. Unsorted whole blood supplied the blood RNA, and germline DNA was isolated too. The collection of about 4.3 milliliters of peripheral blood preceded surgery. The sample consisted of peripheral blood. This TCR was recovered from a man in his forties with primary liver carcinoma and hepatitis B virus infection.

This CDR3 is CASSQEGRTHGETQYF. The CDR3 DNA reads as TGTGCCAGCAGCCAAGAGGGCAGGACCCACGGGGAGACCCAGTACTTC. The rearrangement uses TRBV4-2 and TRBJ2-5; unclear D gene. V was shortened by 0 bases and J by 5 bases, with 16 bases between the two germline ends. The CDR3 spans 16 residues. Germline CDR1 reads LGHNA; CDR2 reads YNFKEQ.